The clone carrying this TCR beta chain was seen ten or more times. What it binds is unknown. These data originate in a study of T cells in Graves' hyperthyroidism and ophthalmopathy. The investigators amplified TCR beta CDR3 regions from RNA transcripts. With the HTBI primer set, the TCR CDR3 went through a first round of RT-PCR. MiXCR, run by TCRdb on the multiplex PCR reads, gives a single entry per CDR3 protein. The sample yields 490,000 or so distinct CDR3 sequences, roughly 23% seen once. Germline V gene sequence: CDR1 SGHKS, CDR2 YYEKEE (reference sequence). The CDR3 is 15 residues long. V lost 1 base, J lost 0 bases, and 10 bases lay in between. Findings and caveats of the study: The majority of expanded thyroid clonotypes above 0.001 also appeared in blood.

Exclusion of a patient resulted from uncontrolled infection, other autoimmune disease, pregnancy or lactation. The source is a woman in her sixties or seventies with Graves' ophthalmopathy. This rearrangement joins TRBV5-5 to TRBJ2-5, with D possibly being TRBD2 (5 bases). Sequencing was performed on blood. The CDR3 sequence is CASSLSGVYQETQYF. As DNA, the CDR3 is TGTGCCAGCAGCTTGTCCGGGGTCTACCAAGAGACCCAGTACTTC.